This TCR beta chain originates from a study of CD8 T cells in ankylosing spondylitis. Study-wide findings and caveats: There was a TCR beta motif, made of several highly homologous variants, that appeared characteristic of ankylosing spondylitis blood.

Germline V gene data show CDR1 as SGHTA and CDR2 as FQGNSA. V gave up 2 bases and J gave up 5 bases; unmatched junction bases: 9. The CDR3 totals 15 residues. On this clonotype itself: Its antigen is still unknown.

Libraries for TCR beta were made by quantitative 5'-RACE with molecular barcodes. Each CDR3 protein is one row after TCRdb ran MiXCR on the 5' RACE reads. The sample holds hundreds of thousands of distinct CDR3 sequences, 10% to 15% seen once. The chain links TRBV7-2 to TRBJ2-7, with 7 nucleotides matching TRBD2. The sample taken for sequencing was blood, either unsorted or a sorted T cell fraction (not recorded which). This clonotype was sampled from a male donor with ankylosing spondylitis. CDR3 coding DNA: TGTGCCAGCAGCTTAAGTCGGGAGGTGAACCACGAGCAGTACTTC. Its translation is CASSLSREVNHEQYF.